Each of the 27 T cell receptor beta chains below was sequenced from the same sample in a study of blood T cell repertoires in COVID-19. Sequencing was performed with immunoSEQ multiplex PCR; in TCRdb, only in-frame clones are kept and a portion is missing. The sample holds about 170,000 clones, about four fifths seen once. The sequencing input was PBMCs or T cells enriched from blood (not recorded which). The receptors stem from a man aged 45-65 years who had recovered from COVID-19.

The chain uses TRBV13 and TRBJ2-5; D is undetermined. The CDR3 runs 12 residues. CDR1 and CDR2 from the germline V gene are PRHDT and FYEKMQ (reference sequence). Trimming removed 7 bases from V and 0 bases from J, with 6 bases in between. In DNA, the CDR3 is TGTGCCAGCACCTCGTACCAAGAGACCCAGTACTTC. Translated, it gives CASTSYQETQYF.

This clone was detected only once. The chain uses TRBV24-1 and TRBJ1-1; TRBD1 aligns across 8 bases. This CDR3 has 17 amino acids. The germline gives CDR1 KGHDR, CDR2 SFDVKD. V dropped 5 bases and J dropped 1; count of bases not matched to a gene: 11. The CDR3, as DNA: TGTGCCACCAGTGGTCTGACAGGGGCCTTGGGGAACACTGAAGCTTTCTTT. This sequence encodes CATSGLTGALGNTEAFF.

This clone occurred a few times. The V call is TRBV5-1, the J call TRBJ1-2, with D uncertain. The CDR3 extends over 13 amino acids. Germline CDR1 and CDR2: SGHRS and YFSETQ. Trimming pared 0 bases from V and 7 bases from J, leaving 10 bases between. In nucleotides, the CDR3 is TGCGCCAGCAGCTTGGACAGAAGCGGTGGCTACACCTTC. Protein: CASSLDRSGGYTF.

V is TRBV6-5 and J is TRBJ1-4; 7 bases fit TRBD1. Germline CDR1 and CDR2: MNHEY and SVGAGI. V was pared by 6 bases and J by 2 bases, with 6 bases of the junction left unmatched. CDR3 length: 15 residues. The CDR3 region has the DNA TGTGCCAGCAGCCAGAGGGGGCCTACTAATGAAAAACTGTTTTTT. This sequence encodes CASSQRGPTNEKLFF.

J is TRBJ1-4 and V is TRBV28; D is unclear. Germline V gene lookup returns CDR1 MDHEN and CDR2 SYDVKM. CDR3 size: 16 residues. Between the trimmed V and J ends, which lost 6 bases and 8 bases, there was a span of 22 bases. CDR3 residues: CASRTASAGGREKLFF. The DNA of the CDR3 is TGTGCCAGCAGGACCGCTTCGGCCGGAGGGAGGGAAAAACTGTTTTTT. Full variable domain (outside the CDR3, taken from reference TRBV28 and TRBJ1-4): DVKVTQSSRYLVKRTGEKVFLECVQDMDHENMFWYRQDPGLGLRLIYFSYDVKMKEKGDIPEGYSVSREKKERFSLILESASTNQTSMYLCASRTASAGGREKLFFGSGTQLSVL.

The J gene is TRBJ2-7, the V gene TRBV5-1; D is uncertain. CDR1 and CDR2 from the germline V gene are SGHRS and YFSETQ. The ends were cut back, 1 base at V and 1 base at J, with 6 bases in the middle. The CDR3 covers 13 residues. The CDR3 sequence is CASSLRLSYEQYF. Written as DNA, the CDR3 is TGCGCCAGCAGCTTGCGGTTGTCCTACGAGCAGTACTTC.

The gene calls are TRBV3-1 (or the pseudogene TRBV3-2) and TRBJ1-1; 7 bases map to TRBD1. With V trimmed by 4 bases and J by 0 bases, 2 bases remained unmatched. This CDR3 region has 14 residues. Germline-derived CDR1 and CDR2 are LGHDT and YNNKEL (reference sequence). The CDR3 region is CASSRGQVNTEAFF. The CDR3, as DNA: TGTGCCAGCAGCCGTGGACAGGTGAACACTGAAGCTTTCTTT.

The CDR3 is CASSRGRGGINEQFF. DNA of the CDR3: TGTGCCAGCAGTCGTGGACGGGGGGGCATCAATGAGCAGTTCTTC. V and J are TRBV27 and TRBJ2-1; 8 bases match TRBD2. Per the germline V gene, CDR1 is MNHEY and CDR2 is SMNVEV (reference sequence). The ends lost 5 bases at V and 6 bases at J; junction bases unmatched: 9. CDR3 size: 15 residues.

This chain links TRBV2 with TRBJ2-4; 9 nucleotides agree with TRBD1. Looked up from germline, CDR1 is SNHLY and CDR2 is FYNNEI. The junction had 8 bases not matched to a gene; V was cut back by 7 bases and J by 1 base. The length of the CDR3 is 16 residues. CDR3 loop: CASKGQGQVAKNIQYF. For the CDR3, the DNA is TGTGCCAGCAAAGGACAGGGGCAGGTGGCCAAAAACATTCAGTACTTC.

J is TRBJ1-5 and V is TRBV27; D remains unclear. The germline CDR1 and CDR2 sequences are MNHEY and SMNVEV (reference sequence). The V end lost 5 bases, the J end lost 7 bases, and 12 bases lay between the germline ends. This CDR3 has 13 residues. CDR3: CASSPYVLQPQHF. The CDR3 DNA is TGTGCCAGCAGTCCCTATGTCCTGCAGCCCCAGCATTTT.

The chain carries TRBV6-5 and TRBJ2-2, with TRBD1 matching over 7 bases. V trimming: 6 bases; J trimming: 4 bases; junction bases outside the gene matches: 8. The length of the CDR3 is 15 residues. CDR1 MNHEY and CDR2 SVGAGI come from the germline V gene. CDR3 in DNA: TGTGCCAGCAGCTCCGGGACAGCCTTCACCGGGGAGCTGTTTTTT. This gives the protein CASSSGTAFTGELFF.

The chain couples TRBV2 to TRBJ1-3; 7 bases are shared with TRBD1. Trimming cost V 1 base and J 7 bases; bases outside gene matches: 4. CDR1 and CDR2 from the germline V gene are SNHLY and FYNNEI. The CDR3 totals 14 residues. The CDR3: CASSEEAGGNTIYF. The CDR3 nucleotides read TGTGCCAGCAGTGAAGAGGCAGGGGGGAACACCATATATTTT.

The chain has TRBV2 and TRBJ2-2; 7 nucleotides match TRBD2. Germline assignment: CDR1 SNHLY and CDR2 FYNNEI. V shed 7 bases and J 3 bases; nucleotides not matched to a gene: 5. The CDR3 spans 14 residues. DNA of the CDR3: TGTGCCAGCAACCAAGCGGGGTACACCGGGGAGCTGTTTTTT. Translating it yields CASNQAGYTGELFF.

This clone has a handful of counts. This CDR3 is CASSSRTGTGGSRDTEAFF. The CDR3 nucleotides read TGTGCCAGCAGTTCCCGGACCGGGACAGGGGGCAGTAGGGACACTGAAGCTTTCTTT. This rearrangement joins TRBV27 to TRBJ1-1, with 12 positions matching TRBD1. V was clipped by 4 bases and J by 3 bases; unmatched bases: 15. The CDR3 has 19 amino acids. Germline V gene data show CDR1 as MNHEY and CDR2 as SMNVEV (reference sequence).

The count of this clone is one. The chain recombines TRBV5-1 with TRBJ1-1; D gene ambiguous. This CDR3 region has 15 residues. The germline CDR1 and CDR2 sequences are SGHRS and YFSETQ. The V end lost 0 bases, the J end lost 0 bases, and 9 bases lay between the germline ends. The CDR3 sequence: CASSLDRGMNTEAFF. CDR3 DNA sequence: TGCGCCAGCAGCTTGGACCGGGGAATGAACACTGAAGCTTTCTTT.

The V call is TRBV4-1, the J call TRBJ2-3; 7 bases map to TRBD1. The CDR3 sequence is 16 residues long. The germline V gene has CDR1 MGHRA and CDR2 YSYEKL. The trim removed 4 bases at V and 4 bases at J, leaving 11 bases unmatched. The CDR3 protein is CASSPDREQVADTQYF. The CDR3 bases are TGCGCCAGCAGCCCCGACAGGGAGCAAGTTGCAGATACGCAGTATTTT.

The chain joins TRBV7-2 to TRBJ1-5, with 8 bases lining up with TRBD1. The CDR3 is 15 amino acids. With V trimmed by 6 bases and J by 2 bases, 6 bases remained unmatched. Germline CDR1 and CDR2: SGHTA and FQGNSA. This CDR3 reads CASRLSTGGNQPQHF. DNA for the CDR3: TGTGCCAGCAGACTTTCGACAGGGGGCAATCAGCCCCAGCATTTT. The full variable domain, rest sourced from reference TRBV7-2 and TRBJ1-5, is GAGVSQSPSNKVTEKGKDVELRCDPISGHTALYWYRQSLGQGLEFLIYFQGNSAPDKSGLPSDRFSAERTGGSVSTLTIQRTQQEDSAVYLCASRLSTGGNQPQHFGDGTRLSIL.

The chain combines TRBV7-6 with TRBJ2-1; 7 bases are shared with TRBD1. After removal of 3 bases from V and 3 bases from J, the junction contained 8 bases not matched to a gene. Germline-derived CDR1 and CDR2 are SGHVS and FNYEAQ. CDR3 length equals 16 residues. CDR3 coding DNA: TGTGCCAGCAGCTTCAAGCAGGGGGAAGTCTACAATGAGCAGTTCTTC. Protein sequence: CASSFKQGEVYNEQFF.

CDR3 sequence (DNA): TGTGCCAGCTCACCGCCAGGGCGAACCGGGGAGCTGTTTTTT. It specifies CASSPPGRTGELFF. V usage is TRBV18 and J usage is TRBJ2-2, with D possibly being TRBD1 (5 bases). This CDR3 is built from 14 residues. Germline-derived CDR1 and CDR2 are KGHSH and LQKENI. Trimming shortened V by 3 bases and J by 5 bases, and 10 bases separated the two germline ends.

The chain recombines TRBV7-2 with TRBJ1-2, with D perhaps matching TRBD1 (6 bases). The V gene's germline CDR1 is SGHTA and CDR2 FQGNSA. Trimming took off 5 bases at V and 4 bases at J, with 11 bases between the two ends. The CDR3 spans 13 residues. The CDR3 DNA is TGTGCCAGCAGCACTGACAGGCTCTATGGCTACACCTTC. It codes for CASSTDRLYGYTF.

The V call is TRBV5-5, the J call TRBJ1-2, with D tentatively TRBD1 (6 bases). Germline CDR1 is SGHKS and CDR2 is YYEKEE (reference sequence). This CDR3 spans 16 amino acids. Trimming removed 0 bases at V and 4 bases at J, with 16 bases between. As DNA, the CDR3 is TGTGCCAGCAGCTTGGTACAGGCAGGGGTTTCCTATGGCTACACCTTC. Translated, it gives CASSLVQAGVSYGYTF.

The rearrangement uses TRBV7-8 and TRBJ2-7; 10 nucleotides line up with TRBD1. The CDR3 contains 17 residues. Trimming took 2 bases from V and 2 from J; bases not matched to a gene: 9. Germline CDR1 reads SGHVS; CDR2 reads FQNEAQ. The CDR3 sequence: CASSLYFRQGAPYEQYF. The DNA for the CDR3 is TGTGCCAGCAGCTTATATTTCCGACAGGGGGCACCCTACGAGCAGTACTTC.

This chain joins TRBV7-9 and TRBJ2-2; 12 positions agree with TRBD2. The CDR3 has 15 residues. V lost 7 bases, J lost 7 bases, and 7 bases stayed unmatched. The germline CDR1 and CDR2 sequences are SEHNR and FQNEAQ (reference sequence). The CDR3 protein is CASTLAGGRLGELFF. CDR3 DNA sequence: TGTGCCAGCACCCTAGCGGGGGGGCGTCTCGGGGAGCTGTTTTTT.

The sample holds one count of this clone. The chain combines TRBV28 with TRBJ2-1, with TRBD1 matching over 9 bases. Germline lookup yields CDR1 MDHEN and CDR2 SYDVKM. The CDR3 has 16 amino acids. Losses at the gene ends were 4 bases for V and 6 bases for J; bases not matched to a gene: 10. The DNA for the CDR3 is TGTGCCAGCAGTTCCCCTAGGGACAGGGTTGGCAATGAGCAGTTCTTC. Its protein product is CASSSPRDRVGNEQFF. Combining the CDR3 with reference TRBV28 and TRBJ2-1 gives the whole variable domain DVKVTQSSRYLVKRTGEKVFLECVQDMDHENMFWYRQDPGLGLRLIYFSYDVKMKEKGDIPEGYSVSREKKERFSLILESASTNQTSMYLCASSSPRDRVGNEQFFGPGTRLTVL.

V usage is TRBV12-3 or TRBV12-4 and J usage is TRBJ1-4; D call uncertain. Trimming cost V 3 bases and J 13 bases, with 9 bases left between them. The CDR3 loop spans 11 amino acids. This chain's CDR3 is CASSLDRRLFF. DNA for the CDR3: TGTGCCAGCAGTTTGGATCGGAGACTGTTTTTT.

This clone was picked up one time. The rearrangement links TRBV7-9 to TRBJ1-6; tentatively, D is TRBD1 (5 bases). With 5 bases removed from V and 10 bases from J, the gap between germline ends came to 18 bases. The CDR3 sequence is 15 residues long. The V gene's germline CDR1 is SEHNR and CDR2 FQNEAQ (reference sequence). The CDR3 sequence: CASSASGVWDSPLHF. In DNA form, the CDR3 reads TGTGCCAGCAGCGCCAGCGGGGTATGGGACTCACCCCTCCACTTT.

The chain employs TRBV19 and TRBJ1-5; no clear D gene. Trimming removed 2 bases from V and 4 bases from J, with 9 bases in between. Germline V gives CDR1 LNHDA, CDR2 SQIVND (reference sequence). This CDR3 region has 14 residues. The CDR3 DNA follows: TGTGCCAGTAGTATAAGATCGGGGAATCAGCCCCAGCATTTT. Translating it yields CASSIRSGNQPQHF.